This T cell receptor (beta chain) was retrieved from a study of T-cell memory formation after mild COVID-19. This CDR3 spans 13 amino acids. Germline loops: CDR1 ENHRY, CDR2 SYGVKD. V was shortened by 6 bases and J by 4 bases, with 12 bases between the two germline ends. TCRdb reprocessed the 5' RACE reads via MiXCR and lists one record per CDR3 protein. The data contain around 200,000 distinct CDR3 sequences, roughly a tenth of them singletons. The chain links TRBV10-3 to TRBJ2-5; D is possibly TRBD1 (5 bases). Sequencing was carried out using PBMCs or a T cell subset sorted from them (not recorded which). This clonotype was obtained from a man aged 18 to 35 who had mild COVID-19 (a few samples of this study predate the infection). Cell type and time point are not known. The CDR3 DNA reads TGTGCCATCAGGGGTACAAGGGGAGAGACCCAGTACTTC. Translating it yields CAIRGTRGETQYF.